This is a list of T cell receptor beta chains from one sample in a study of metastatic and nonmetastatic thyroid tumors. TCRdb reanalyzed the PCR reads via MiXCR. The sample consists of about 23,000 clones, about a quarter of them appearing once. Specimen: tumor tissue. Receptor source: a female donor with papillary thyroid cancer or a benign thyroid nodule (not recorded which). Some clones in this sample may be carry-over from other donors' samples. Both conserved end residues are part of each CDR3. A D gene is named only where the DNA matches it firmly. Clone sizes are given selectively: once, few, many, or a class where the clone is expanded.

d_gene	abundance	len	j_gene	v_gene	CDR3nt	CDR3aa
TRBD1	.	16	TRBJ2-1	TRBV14	TGTGCCAGCAGCCAAGACAGGGGGCAAATGTACAATGAGCAGTTCTTC	CASSQDRGQMYNEQFF
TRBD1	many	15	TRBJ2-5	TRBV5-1	TGCGCCAGCAGCACCGGACAGGGGGGTATGGAGACCCAGTACTTC	CASSTGQGGMETQYF
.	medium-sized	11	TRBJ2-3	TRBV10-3	TGTGCCATCGGACTCACAGATACGCAGTATTTT	CAIGLTDTQYF
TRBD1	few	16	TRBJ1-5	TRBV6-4	TGTGCCAGCAGTGACGGGGACAGGGATAGCAATCAGCCCCAGCATTTT	CASSDGDRDSNQPQHF
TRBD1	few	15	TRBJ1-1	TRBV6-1	TGTGCCAGCAGTGATCCCGGGACAGCGAACACTGAAGCTTTCTTT	CASSDPGTANTEAFF
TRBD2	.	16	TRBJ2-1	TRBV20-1	TGCAGTCTCGAGAGGTCTAGCGGGGATCGCCGAAATGAGCAGTTCTTC	CSLERSSGDRRNEQFF
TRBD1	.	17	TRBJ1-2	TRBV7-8	TGTGCCAGCAGCTCCAAATTAGCGGGGGGACAGGGCTATGGCTACACCTTC	CASSSKLAGGQGYGYTF
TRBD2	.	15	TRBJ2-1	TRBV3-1	TGTGCCAGCAGCCCTAAGCGGGAGATAGACAATGAGCAGTTCTTC	CASSPKREIDNEQFF
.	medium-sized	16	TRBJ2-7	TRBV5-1	TGCGCCAGCAGCTTGGTTTCCCCAGGGTTCAAAAACGAGCAGTACTTC	CASSLVSPGFKNEQYF
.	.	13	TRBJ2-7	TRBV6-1	TGCGCCAGCATTTCCGACCCTTTCGACGAGCAGTACTTC	CASISDPFDEQYF
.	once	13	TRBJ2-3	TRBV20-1	TGCAGTGCCGGGACTGGACTCACAGATACGCAGTATTTT	CSAGTGLTDTQYF
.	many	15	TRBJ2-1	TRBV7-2	TGTGCCAGCAGCCGAGGGGGACTCAGGAACAATGAGCAGTTCTTC	CASSRGGLRNNEQFF
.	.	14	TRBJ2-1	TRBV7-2	TGTGCCAGCAGCCTTAGTACTACCTACAATGAGCAGTTCTTC	CASSLSTTYNEQFF
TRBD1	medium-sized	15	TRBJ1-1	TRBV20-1	TGCAGTGCGACGCTCTACAGGGGAAGTAACACTGAAGCTTTCTTT	CSATLYRGSNTEAFF
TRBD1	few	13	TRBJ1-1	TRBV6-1	TGTGCCAGCAGTTCTTACAGGGGAACTGAAGCTTTCTTT	CASSSYRGTEAFF
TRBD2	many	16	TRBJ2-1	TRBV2	TGTGCCAGCAGTGGGCCTGCGGGGGTATCCTACAATGAGCAGTTCTTC	CASSGPAGVSYNEQFF
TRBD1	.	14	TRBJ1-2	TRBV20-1	TGCAGTGCTAGACAGCTGGACAGGGGTTATGGCTACACCTTC	CSARQLDRGYGYTF
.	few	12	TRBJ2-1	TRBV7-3	TGTGCCAGCAGCGCACATGGCAATGAGCATTTCTTC	CASSAHGNEHFF
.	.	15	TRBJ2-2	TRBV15	TGTGCCACCAGCAGCTGGAGGGGGCTCATCGGGGAGCTGTTTTTT	CATSSWRGLIGELFF
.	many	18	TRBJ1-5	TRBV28	TGTGCCAGCAGTTGGTTTACTCGGGCAGGGGCATTTAATCAGCCCCAGCATTTT	CASSWFTRAGAFNQPQHF